The 30 T cell receptor beta chains presented below share a single source sample, sequenced in a study of vaccination and CD4 T cells after COVID-19. The Oncomine TCR Beta short-read assay was what sequenced the DNA obtained from cultured CD4+ T cells. Via MiXCR, TCRdb re-called the PCR reads, giving one row per CDR3 protein. The data contain around 4,000 distinct CDR3 sequences, about 21% of them singletons. The treatment is: roughly 10-day PBMC culture with coronavirus spike peptide pools or control peptides (ViraFEST assay). These receptors have no identified antigens. The specimen was CD4+ T cells from blood, cultured in vitro. The source is a human donor who had recovered from COVID-19.

Relative to its sample, this clonotype is medium-sized. The V gene is TRBV7-9, the J gene TRBJ1-1; a possible D gene is TRBD1 (5 bases). The CDR3 runs to 15 residues. Germline V gene sequence: CDR1 SEHNR, CDR2 FQNEAQ (reference sequence). V lost 1 base and J lost 0, with 9 bases in between. The CDR3 is CASSLVWTLNTEAFF. The CDR3 DNA reads TGTGCCAGCAGCTTAGTTTGGACACTGAACACTGAAGCTTTCTTT.

This clonotype was seen a handful of times. The CDR3 region is CASSQGLAGTHQETQYF. For the CDR3, the DNA is TGCGCCAGCAGCCAAGGACTAGCGGGGACCCACCAAGAGACCCAGTACTTC. The rearrangement uses TRBV4-1 and TRBJ2-5, with 11 bases that match TRBD2. The germline gives CDR1 MGHRA, CDR2 YSYEKL. J gave up 0 bases and V 1 base, and 4 bases lay outside the gene matches. CDR3 length: 17 amino acids.

The J gene is TRBJ2-2, the V gene TRBV7-9; 10 nucleotides agree with TRBD1. There are 15 residues in the CDR3. Germline trimming cut 4 bases from V and 7 bases from J; bases unmatched to any gene: 6. Germline values: CDR1 SEHNR, CDR2 FQNEAQ (reference sequence). CDR3 loop: CASSSTGGRGGELFF. For the CDR3, the DNA is TGTGCCAGCAGCTCGACAGGGGGCCGTGGCGGGGAGCTGTTTTTT.

This chain connects TRBV5-1 to TRBJ1-1; D not certain. CDR3 length: 13 residues. V dropped 3 bases and J dropped 3 bases, with 9 bases sitting between them. CDR1 and CDR2 (germline): SGHRS, YFSETQ. Written as DNA, the CDR3 is TGCGCCAGCAGCTACCAGGCGGACACTGAAGCTTTCTTT. It encodes CASSYQADTEAFF.

The V and J genes are TRBV30 and TRBJ2-1; D unresolved. This CDR3 is built from 11 residues. V was clipped by 0 bases and J by 9 bases, with 6 bases between them. CDR1 and CDR2 (germline): GTSNPN, SVGIG (reference sequence). CDR3 sequence (DNA): TGTGCCTGGAGTGTCGTAGCTGAGCAGTTCTTC. This encodes CAWSVVAEQFF.

The genes are TRBV6-5 and TRBJ1-5; D not resolved. Trimming removed 2 bases from V and 2 bases from J, with 4 bases in between. Germline CDR1 MNHEY, CDR2 SVGAGI. The CDR3 runs 13 residues. The CDR3 spells CASSYGGNQPQHF. DNA for the CDR3: TGTGCCAGCAGTTACGGTGGCAATCAGCCCCAGCATTTT.

This clonotype is medium-sized by share. The chain uses TRBV20-1 and TRBJ1-1; D not resolved. CDR3 length equals 12 residues. The germline CDR1 and CDR2 sequences are DFQATT and SNEGSKA (reference sequence). V gave up 3 bases and J gave up 5 bases, with 10 bases separating them. The CDR3 nucleotides are TGCAGTGCTAGTGTATCCGGAACTGAAGCTTTCTTT. Translating it yields CSASVSGTEAFF.

By frequency in the sample, this clonotype is medium-sized. The chain is built from TRBV6-1 and TRBJ1-2; TRBD1 matches 11 bases. Germline V gives CDR1 MNHNS, CDR2 SASEGT. The CDR3 contains 15 residues. J was trimmed by 2 bases and V by 3 bases; bases with no gene match: 2. CDR3 bases: TGTGCCAGCAGTGAGGGACAGGGGGTGAACTATGGCTACACCTTC. Translated, it gives CASSEGQGVNYGYTF.

The gene calls are TRBV12-3 or TRBV12-4 and TRBJ1-1; 9 bases fit TRBD1. CDR3 length equals 16 residues. V lost 6 bases, J lost 7 bases, and 15 bases stayed unmatched. The CDR3 DNA reads TGTGCCAGCAGCTCCACAGGGGGCGTAAACGGGATTGAAGCTTTCTTT. Its translation is CASSSTGGVNGIEAFF.

This rearrangement joins TRBV6-2 or TRBV6-3 to TRBJ2-1; TRBD2 agrees at 8 bases. CDR3 length equals 17 residues. Germline CDR1 reads MNHEY; CDR2 reads SVGEGT. V lost 1 base, J lost 2 bases, and 7 bases stayed unmatched. CDR3 amino acids: CASSYLGGGPPYNEQFF. The DNA of the CDR3 is TGTGCCAGCAGTTACTTGGGCGGGGGGCCTCCCTACAATGAGCAGTTCTTC.

This clonotype was observed a handful of times. This rearrangement joins TRBV12-3 or TRBV12-4 to TRBJ2-3; D possibly corresponds to TRBD2 (5 bases). Between the trimmed V and J ends, which lost 7 bases and 2 bases, there was a span of 13 bases. The CDR3 spans 14 residues. The DNA for the CDR3 is TGTGCCAGCACTATCGGACTCTCCACAGATACGCAGTATTTT. This gives the protein CASTIGLSTDTQYF.

J is TRBJ1-1 and V is TRBV3-1, with TRBD1 matching 8 bases. V was clipped by 4 bases and J by 1 base; unmatched bases: 2. The CDR3 is 14 residues long. Per germline, CDR1 LGHDT and CDR2 YNNKEL (reference sequence). The CDR3 loop reads CASSRTGTNTEAFF. CDR3 in DNA: TGTGCCAGCAGCCGGACAGGGACGAACACTGAAGCTTTCTTT.

The sample holds a few counts of this clonotype. This chain connects TRBV19 to TRBJ2-1; 7 nucleotides match TRBD1. With 6 bases clipped from V and 7 bases from J, the junction kept 6 bases outside the gene matches. Germline V gene lookup returns CDR1 LNHDA and CDR2 SQIVND (reference sequence). CDR3 length: 13 amino acids. The CDR3 nucleotides read TGTGCCAGTAGGGACAGGTCTGGGAATGAGCAGTTCTTC. It specifies CASRDRSGNEQFF.

This clonotype appeared a few times. The gene calls are TRBV30 and TRBJ1-1; D is uncertain. The CDR3 totals 13 residues. Germline loops: CDR1 GTSNPN, CDR2 SVGIG (reference sequence). With 0 bases removed from V and 2 bases from J, the gap between germline ends came to 7 bases. CDR3 protein: CAWSVQLNTEAFF. The CDR3 DNA reads TGTGCCTGGAGTGTACAGCTTAACACTGAAGCTTTCTTT.

The chain couples TRBV12-3 or TRBV12-4 to TRBJ2-3; D may be TRBD1 (6 bases). Between the trimmed V and J ends, which lost 9 bases and 1 base, there was a span of 14 bases. The CDR3 has 14 amino acids. CDR3 loop: CARKQGAGTDTQYF. The CDR3 DNA is TGTGCCAGGAAACAGGGAGCCGGCACAGATACGCAGTATTTT.

This clonotype qualifies as large. V and J are TRBV15 and TRBJ1-2, with TRBD1 identical over 12 bases. In germline, CDR1 is LNHNV, CDR2 YYDKDF (reference sequence). The CDR3 length is 15 residues. Trimming cost V 4 bases and J 7 bases; bases outside gene matches: 7. The CDR3 coding sequence is TGTGCCACCAGCACTCCGGGACAGGGGGCGCGTGGCTACACCTTC. It specifies CATSTPGQGARGYTF.

The gene calls are TRBV12-3 or TRBV12-4 and TRBJ1-2, with 8 nucleotides matching TRBD1. The CDR3 totals 14 residues. The V segment lost 2 bases and the J segment 4 bases; nucleotides outside the gene matches: 3. CDR3 residues: CASSLTDRGYGYTF. For the CDR3, the DNA is TGTGCCAGCAGTTTAACCGACAGGGGCTATGGCTACACCTTC.

By frequency in the sample, this clonotype is medium-sized (0.01 to 0.1%). J is TRBJ1-2 and V is TRBV11-2; D gene uncertain. Germline V gene lookup returns CDR1 SGHAT and CDR2 FQNNGV. The CDR3 length is 13 residues. The V gene lost 0 bases and the J gene lost 4 bases, with 6 bases spanning the gap. CDR3 protein: CASSLEAGYGYTF. CDR3 bases: TGTGCCAGCAGCTTAGAGGCTGGCTATGGCTACACCTTC.

This chain links TRBV20-1 with TRBJ2-7; 7 nucleotides align to TRBD1. The CDR3 extends over 14 amino acids. Germline assignment: CDR1 DFQATT and CDR2 SNEGSKA (reference sequence). Trimming cost V 5 bases and J 3 bases; bases outside gene matches: 10. The CDR3 DNA follows: TGCAGTGCTCCCCTCCCAGGGGGTCGCTACGAGCAGTACTTC. Its protein is CSAPLPGGRYEQYF.

This clonotype was seen only a few times. The chain recombines TRBV6-1 with TRBJ2-1; 9 nucleotides line up with TRBD1. Germline CDR1 and CDR2: MNHNS and SASEGT. The CDR3 length is 14 residues. The V segment lost 10 bases and the J segment 5 bases; nucleotides outside the gene matches: 9. CDR3 bases: TGTGCCACCCTACCAGGACAGGGGAACAATGAGCAGTTCTTC. Its translation is CATLPGQGNNEQFF.

This chain links TRBV6-1 with TRBJ2-7; 11 bases are a match to TRBD1. Trimming took 2 bases from V and 2 from J; bases not matched to a gene: 5. The CDR3 is made up of 16 amino acids. Germline V CDR1 and CDR2: MNHNS, SASEGT. DNA of the CDR3: TGTGCCAGCAGTGAATTCGGACAGGGGGCCCCCTACGAGCAGTACTTC. Translated, it gives CASSEFGQGAPYEQYF.

The CDR3 DNA reads TGTGCCAGCAGCCCGGGACTAACTTCCTACGAGCAGTACTTC. It encodes CASSPGLTSYEQYF. The rearrangement joins TRBV3-1 to TRBJ2-7, with TRBD2 matching over 7 bases. The CDR3 runs to 14 residues. Germline V gene lookup returns CDR1 LGHDT and CDR2 YNNKEL (reference sequence). Unmatched junction bases numbered 4, after V lost 4 bases and J lost 1 base.

The J gene is TRBJ2-3, the V gene TRBV2, with D possibly TRBD2 on 5 matching bases. There are 15 residues in the CDR3. Germline V gene data show CDR1 as SNHLY and CDR2 as FYNNEI. Trimming stripped 6 bases from V and 3 bases from J, with 16 bases between. CDR3 sequence reads: CASSKGGRKTDTQYF. CDR3 sequence (DNA): TGTGCCAGCAGCAAAGGAGGTCGAAAAACAGATACGCAGTATTTT. The variable domain in full, completed from reference TRBV2 and TRBJ2-3, reads EPEVTQTPSHQVTQMGQEVILRCVPISNHLYFYWYRQILGQKVEFLVSFYNNEISEKSEIFDDQFSVERPDGSNFTLKIRSTKLEDSAMYFCASSKGGRKTDTQYFGPGTRLTVL.

V is TRBV7-2 and J is TRBJ2-7; 8 bases align to TRBD1. CDR1 and CDR2 (germline): SGHTA, FQGNSA. This CDR3 region has 14 residues. The trim removed 7 bases at V and 3 bases at J, leaving 8 bases unmatched. The CDR3 is CASNHRTGNYEQYF. CDR3 in DNA: TGTGCCAGCAACCACCGGACAGGGAACTACGAGCAGTACTTC.

The chain carries TRBV6-1 and TRBJ1-2; 7 nucleotides match TRBD1. Germline lookup yields CDR1 MNHNS and CDR2 SASEGT. CDR3 size: 14 residues. Trimming took 6 bases from V and 5 from J; bases not matched to a gene: 9. The CDR3 sequence: CASSRGDSQYGYTF. In DNA form, the CDR3 reads TGTGCCAGCAGCAGGGGGGACAGTCAATATGGCTACACCTTC.

This clonotype was picked up a small number of times. The chain combines TRBV7-6 with TRBJ2-6, with D hard to call. Germline V CDR1 and CDR2: SGHVS, FNYEAQ. V gave up 2 bases and J gave up 1 base, with 6 bases separating them. This CDR3 region has 15 residues. The DNA of the CDR3 is TGTGCCAGCAGCTTATTGGGGTCTGGGGCCAACGTCCTGACTTTC. It encodes CASSLLGSGANVLTF.

This clonotype was detected only once. The chain carries TRBV3-1 and TRBJ2-5; a possible D gene is TRBD2 (6 bases). There are 16 residues in the CDR3. The V and J ends lost 1 base and 2 bases respectively, with 14 bases between them. CDR1 is LGHDT and CDR2 is YNNKEL in the germline V gene (reference sequence). For the CDR3, the DNA is TGTGCCAGCAGCCAAGGGAGGGCGGGGCGACAAGAGACCCAGTACTTC. This gives the protein CASSQGRAGRQETQYF.

By share, this clonotype ranks as medium-sized. V gene TRBV2 combines with J gene TRBJ2-1; D gene unclear. The CDR3 spans 13 residues. Germline V lookup: CDR1 SNHLY, CDR2 FYNNEI. Trimming cost V 7 bases and J 3 bases, with 10 bases left between them. In DNA, the CDR3 is TGTGCCAGCAAGGGAAGAATCTACAATGAGCAGTTCTTC. This codes for CASKGRIYNEQFF. Looking up the rest from reference TRBV2 and TRBJ2-1 gives the full variable domain: EPEVTQTPSHQVTQMGQEVILRCVPISNHLYFYWYRQILGQKVEFLVSFYNNEISEKSEIFDDQFSVERPDGSNFTLKIRSTKLEDSAMYFCASKGRIYNEQFFGPGTRLTVL.

V and J are TRBV6-1 and TRBJ2-3; D possibly corresponds to TRBD2 (5 bases). CDR1 is MNHNS and CDR2 is SASEGT in the germline V gene. The V end lost 4 bases, the J end lost 8 bases, and 13 bases lay between the germline ends. The CDR3 is made up of 13 amino acids. For the CDR3, the DNA is TGTGCCAGCAGTGGGACCCGGGCGGGTACGCAGTATTTT. This translates into CASSGTRAGTQYF.

This clonotype is judged medium-sized. V is TRBV12-3 or TRBV12-4 and J is TRBJ2-4; the D is unclear. This CDR3 region has 15 residues. Trimming shortened V by 6 bases and J by 9 bases, and 21 bases separated the two germline ends. The CDR3 spells CASSLYPPPAPIQYF. CDR3 coding DNA: TGTGCCAGCAGCTTATATCCCCCCCCGGCCCCCATTCAGTACTTC.